This T cell receptor (beta chain) was captured by sequencing in a study of T cells after yellow fever vaccination. Study overall: With SMART-Seq v4 Ultra Low Input, the fractions containing low cell numbers were prepared. Study findings and constraints: A weaker secondary response peaked on day 5, the primary on day 15. Clones that expanded after primary vaccination mostly reappeared after the booster (approximately 96% CD4, 88% CD8).

This clonotype was seen a handful of times. As yet, its antigen is unknown. MiXCR, applied by TCRdb to the 5' RACE reads, yields one record per CDR3 protein. The table lists 500,000 to 700,000 distinct CDR3 sequences, 15% to 20% of them singletons, with roughly an eighth in the top ten. The CDR3 extends over 13 amino acids. The germline V gene has CDR1 MNHNY and CDR2 SVGAGI (reference sequence). The J segment lost 8 bases and the V segment lost 3 bases, leaving 4 bases of the junction unmatched. This receptor was obtained from a man aged 30 to 45 who received the YFV17D yellow fever vaccine. The chain links TRBV6-6 to TRBJ2-4; 7 bases are a match to TRBD1. Sequencing was performed on PBMCs, taken 15 days after the yellow fever booster vaccination. The CDR3 loop reads CASSYDRADIQYF. CDR3 nucleotide sequence: TGTGCCAGCAGTTATGACAGGGCGGACATTCAGTACTTC.